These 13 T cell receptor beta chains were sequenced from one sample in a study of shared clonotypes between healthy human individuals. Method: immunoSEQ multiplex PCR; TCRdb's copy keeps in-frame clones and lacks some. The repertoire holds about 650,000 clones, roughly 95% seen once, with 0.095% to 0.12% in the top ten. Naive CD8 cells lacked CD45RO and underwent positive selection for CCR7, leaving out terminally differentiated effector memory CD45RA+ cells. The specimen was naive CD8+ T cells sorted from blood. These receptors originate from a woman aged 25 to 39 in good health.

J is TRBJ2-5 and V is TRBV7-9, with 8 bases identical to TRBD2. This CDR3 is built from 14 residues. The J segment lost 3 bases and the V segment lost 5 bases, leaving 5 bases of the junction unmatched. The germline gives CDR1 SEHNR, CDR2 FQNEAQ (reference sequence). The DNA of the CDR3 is TGTGCCAGCAGCCGGAGCGGGAGTGAAGAGACCCAGTACTTC. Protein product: CASSRSGSEETQYF.

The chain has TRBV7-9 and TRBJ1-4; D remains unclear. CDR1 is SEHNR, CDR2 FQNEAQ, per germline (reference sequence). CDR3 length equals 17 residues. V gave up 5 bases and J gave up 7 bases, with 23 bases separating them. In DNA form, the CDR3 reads TGTGCCAGCAGCCGAGTACTAGTTGAGAGACGGCGTGAAAAACTGTTTTTT. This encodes CASSRVLVERRREKLFF.

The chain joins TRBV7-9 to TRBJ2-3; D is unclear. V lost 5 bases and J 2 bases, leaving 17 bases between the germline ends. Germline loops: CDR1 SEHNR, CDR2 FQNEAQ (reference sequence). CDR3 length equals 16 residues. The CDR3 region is CASSDQASGTTDTQYF. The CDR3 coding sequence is TGTGCCAGCAGCGACCAGGCTTCGGGCACCACAGATACGCAGTATTTT.

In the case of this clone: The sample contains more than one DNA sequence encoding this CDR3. As DNA, the CDR3 is TGTGCCAGCAGCTTGGTTGGTAGCGCGTACGAGCAGTACTTC. This encodes CASSLVGSAYEQYF. This sequence joins TRBV11-1 and TRBJ2-7, with TRBD2 as a possible D gene (5 bases). Germline-derived CDR1 and CDR2 are SGHAT and FQDESV (reference sequence). The V end lost 3 bases, the J end lost 4 bases, and 13 bases lay between the germline ends. This CDR3 is built from 14 residues.

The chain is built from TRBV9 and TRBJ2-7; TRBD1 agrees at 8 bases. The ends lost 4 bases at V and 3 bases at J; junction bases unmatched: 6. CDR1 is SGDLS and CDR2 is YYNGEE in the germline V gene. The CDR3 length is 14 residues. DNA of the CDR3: TGTGCCAGCAGCTCGCGGACAGGGCACTACGAGCAGTACTTC. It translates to CASSSRTGHYEQYF.

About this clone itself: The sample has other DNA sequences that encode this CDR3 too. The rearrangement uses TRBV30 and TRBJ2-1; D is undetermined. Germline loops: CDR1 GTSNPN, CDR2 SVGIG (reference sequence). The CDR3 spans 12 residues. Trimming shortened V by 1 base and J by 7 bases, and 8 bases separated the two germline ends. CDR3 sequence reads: CAWSGGANEQFF. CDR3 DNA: TGTGCCTGGAGTGGGGGTGCAAATGAGCAGTTCTTC.

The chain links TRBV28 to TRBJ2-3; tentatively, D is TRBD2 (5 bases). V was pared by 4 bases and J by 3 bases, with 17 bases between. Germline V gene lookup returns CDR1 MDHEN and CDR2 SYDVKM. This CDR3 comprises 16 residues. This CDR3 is CASSSPELDPTDTQYF. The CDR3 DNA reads TGTGCCAGCAGTTCACCAGAACTAGATCCAACAGATACGCAGTATTTT.

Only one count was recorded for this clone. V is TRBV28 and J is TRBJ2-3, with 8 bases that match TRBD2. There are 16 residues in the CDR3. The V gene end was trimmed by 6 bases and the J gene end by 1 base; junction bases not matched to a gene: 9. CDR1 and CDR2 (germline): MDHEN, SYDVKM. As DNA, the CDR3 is TGTGCCAGCAGCAGCGGGAGTAAGTACGGCACAGATACGCAGTATTTT. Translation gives CASSSGSKYGTDTQYF.

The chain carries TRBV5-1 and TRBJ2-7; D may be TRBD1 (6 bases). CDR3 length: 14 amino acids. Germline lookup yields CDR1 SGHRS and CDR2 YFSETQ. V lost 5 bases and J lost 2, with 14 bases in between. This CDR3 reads CASSFGGGAYEQYF. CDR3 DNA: TGCGCCAGCAGTTTTGGGGGCGGTGCCTACGAGCAGTACTTC.

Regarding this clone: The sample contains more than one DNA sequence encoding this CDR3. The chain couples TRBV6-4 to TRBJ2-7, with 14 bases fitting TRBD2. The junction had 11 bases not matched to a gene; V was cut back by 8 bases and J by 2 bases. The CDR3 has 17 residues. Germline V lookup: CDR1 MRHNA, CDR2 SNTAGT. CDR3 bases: TGTGCCAGCCAAGGACTAGCGGGAGGTCCCTTGGCCTACGAGCAGTACTTC. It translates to CASQGLAGGPLAYEQYF.

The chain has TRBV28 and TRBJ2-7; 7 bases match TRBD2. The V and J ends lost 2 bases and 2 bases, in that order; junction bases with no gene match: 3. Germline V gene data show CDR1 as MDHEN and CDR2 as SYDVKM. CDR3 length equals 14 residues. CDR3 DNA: TGTGCCAGCAGTTTAGCGGGAGCCACCTACGAGCAGTACTTC. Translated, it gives CASSLAGATYEQYF.

The CDR3: CASSQDPNLSEQYF. DNA for the CDR3: TGCGCCAGCAGCCAAGATCCAAATCTCTCCGAGCAGTACTTC. V is TRBV4-1 and J is TRBJ2-7; D is ambiguous. CDR3 size: 14 residues. Germline V CDR1 and CDR2: MGHRA, YSYEKL. V dropped 0 bases and J dropped 6 bases, with 12 bases sitting between them.

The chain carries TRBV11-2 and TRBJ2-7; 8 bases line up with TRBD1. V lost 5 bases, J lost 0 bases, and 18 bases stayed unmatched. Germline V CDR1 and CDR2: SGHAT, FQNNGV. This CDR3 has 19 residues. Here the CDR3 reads CASSTRTGFTPPSSYEQYF. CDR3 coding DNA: TGTGCCAGCAGCACACGGACAGGGTTCACTCCGCCTAGCTCCTACGAGCAGTACTTC.